This TCR beta chain was found in a study of identical twins. Study results and limitations: Insertions were fewer in abundant cord blood beta clonotypes, whereas memory repertoires showed none of this pattern. Shared out-of-frame alpha sequences (those common to twins) showed excess low generation probability. Twin pairs had excess sharing that was weaker in beta out-of-frame sequences.

Germline V gene data show CDR1 as SNHLY and CDR2 as FYNNEI. The germline V and J ends were trimmed by 5 bases and 0 bases, with 11 bases remaining between them. The CDR3 covers 14 residues. Unique molecular identifiers were present on cDNA, and template switching added a universal primer site. TCRdb ran MiXCR on the 5' RACE reads and lists one entry per CDR3 protein. The profile shows approximately 410,000 distinct CDR3 sequences, 18% of them singletons. Of note for this clonotype: What it binds is not known.

The receptor comes from a man aged 50 to 60 in good health. The specimen was naive T cells sorted from blood. This chain links TRBV2 with TRBJ2-7, with D maybe TRBD1 (6 bases). The CDR3 is CASSRDRSSYEQYF. The DNA of the CDR3 is TGTGCCAGCAGTCGTGACAGGAGCTCCTACGAGCAGTACTTC.